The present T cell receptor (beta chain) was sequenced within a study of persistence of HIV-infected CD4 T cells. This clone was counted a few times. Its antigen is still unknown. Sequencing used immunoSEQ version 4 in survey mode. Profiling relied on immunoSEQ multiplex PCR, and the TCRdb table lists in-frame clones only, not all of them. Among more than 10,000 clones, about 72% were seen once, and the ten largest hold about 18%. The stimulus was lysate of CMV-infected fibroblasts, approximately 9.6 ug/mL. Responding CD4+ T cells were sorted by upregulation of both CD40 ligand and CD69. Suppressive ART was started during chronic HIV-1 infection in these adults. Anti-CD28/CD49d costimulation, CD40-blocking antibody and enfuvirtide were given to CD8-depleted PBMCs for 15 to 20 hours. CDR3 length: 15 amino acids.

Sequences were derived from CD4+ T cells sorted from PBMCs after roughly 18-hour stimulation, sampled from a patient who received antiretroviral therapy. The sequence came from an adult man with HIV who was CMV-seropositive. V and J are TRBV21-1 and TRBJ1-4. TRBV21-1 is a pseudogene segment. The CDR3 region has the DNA TGTGCCAGCAGCAAAGAAAGGGGGGGGACGGGAAAACTGTTTTTT. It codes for CASSKERGGTGKLFF.